The rows below give T cell receptor beta chains drawn from one sample of a study of blood T cell repertoires in COVID-19. The protocol was immunoSEQ multiplex PCR, while the TCRdb copy is restricted to in-frame clones and leaves out a portion. The table shows some 20,000 clones, with about nine tenths occurring only once. Sequences were obtained from peripheral blood. These TCRs come from a man in his fifties or sixties with active COVID-19. The CDR3 runs from the conserved cysteine through the conserved F or W. The D gene is left open where the match is weak.

D,J,V,DNA,CDR3
TRBD2,TRBJ2-7,TRBV19,TGTGCCAGTAGTATAGGGTTGTTGCGGGGGACCTCCTACGAGCAGTACTTC,CASSIGLLRGTSYEQYF
TRBD2,TRBJ2-3,TRBV10-3,TGTGCCATCAGTGAGTCGAACGCGGGGGGGTCAGATACGCAGTATTTT,CAISESNAGGSDTQYF
NA,TRBJ2-5,TRBV25-1,TGTGCCAGCAGTGGCCAGGGAGAGACCCAGTACTTC,CASSGQGETQYF
TRBD1,TRBJ1-1,TRBV9,TGTGCCAGCAGCGTAGTTCCGGGACAGGGATCGAAAGCTTTCTTT,CASSVVPGQGSKAFF
TRBD2,TRBJ2-1,TRBV30,TGTGCCTGGAGGGGGGGAGGGTTGAGTGAGCAGTTCTTC,CAWRGGGLSEQFF
NA,TRBJ1-1,TRBV9,TGTGCCAGCAGCGCAGGGGAGCGCACTGAAGCTTTCTTT,CASSAGERTEAFF
TRBD1,TRBJ2-1,TRBV7-9,TGTGCCAGCAGATACGGGACAGAGACTTACAATGAGCAGTTCTTC,CASRYGTETYNEQFF
NA,TRBJ2-7,TRBV5-1,TGCGCCAGCAGCCTGCAGGGACCGGTGGGGGGCGAGCAGTACTTC,CASSLQGPVGGEQYF
NA,TRBJ1-6,TRBV27,TGTGCCAGCAGTTTATATAGGGGGACACCCCTCCACTTT,CASSLYRGTPLHF
TRBD1,TRBJ1-2,TRBV29-1,TGCAGCGTTGCCGGACAGGTCGGATTTGGCTACACCTTC,CSVAGQVGFGYTF
NA,TRBJ2-3,TRBV6-4,TGTGCCAGCAGTGACTCCTTTAGCGGAACGCAGTATTTT,CASSDSFSGTQYF
NA,TRBJ2-3,TRBV18,TGTGCCAGCTCACGAGGGTTGACAGATACGCAGTATTTT,CASSRGLTDTQYF
TRBD1,TRBJ1-1,TRBV7-3,TGTGCCAGCGCAATGGACAGGGGTGGTACTGAAGCTTTCTTT,CASAMDRGGTEAFF
TRBD1,TRBJ1-1,TRBV18,TGTGCCAGCTCAGTATCAGGGGGGTCTGAAGCTTTCTTT,CASSVSGGSEAFF
NA,TRBJ1-2,TRBV6-5,TGTGCCAGCAGTTTAGGGCAGGGTGGCTATGGCTACACCTTC,CASSLGQGGYGYTF
NA,TRBJ2-7,TRBV7-2,TGTGCCAGCAGCAAAGCGGCAGCGAGCTACGAGCAGTACTTC,CASSKAAASYEQYF